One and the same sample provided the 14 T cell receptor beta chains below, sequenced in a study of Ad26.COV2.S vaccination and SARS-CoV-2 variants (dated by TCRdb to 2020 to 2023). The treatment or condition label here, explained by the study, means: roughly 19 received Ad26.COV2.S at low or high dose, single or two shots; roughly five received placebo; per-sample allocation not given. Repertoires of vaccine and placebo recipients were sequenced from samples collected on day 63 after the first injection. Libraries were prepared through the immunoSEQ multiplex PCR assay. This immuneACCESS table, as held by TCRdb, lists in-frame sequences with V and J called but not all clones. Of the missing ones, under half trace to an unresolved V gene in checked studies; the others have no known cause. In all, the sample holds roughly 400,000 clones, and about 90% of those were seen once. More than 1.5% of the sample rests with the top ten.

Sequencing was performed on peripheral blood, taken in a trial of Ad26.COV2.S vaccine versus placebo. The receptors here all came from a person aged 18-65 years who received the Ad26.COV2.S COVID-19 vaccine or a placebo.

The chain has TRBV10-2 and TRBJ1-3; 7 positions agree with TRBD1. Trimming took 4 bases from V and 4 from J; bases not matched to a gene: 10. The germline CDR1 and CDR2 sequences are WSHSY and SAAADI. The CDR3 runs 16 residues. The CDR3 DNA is TGCGCCAGCAGTGTAAACACAGGGGCAGGAGGAAACACCATATATTTT. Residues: CASSVNTGAGGNTIYF.

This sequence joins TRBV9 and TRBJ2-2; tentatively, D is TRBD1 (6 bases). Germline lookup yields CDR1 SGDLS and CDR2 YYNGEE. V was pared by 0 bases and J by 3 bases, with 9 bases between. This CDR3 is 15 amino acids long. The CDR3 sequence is CASSVVGQDTGELFF. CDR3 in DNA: TGTGCCAGCAGCGTAGTGGGACAAGACACCGGGGAGCTGTTTTTT.

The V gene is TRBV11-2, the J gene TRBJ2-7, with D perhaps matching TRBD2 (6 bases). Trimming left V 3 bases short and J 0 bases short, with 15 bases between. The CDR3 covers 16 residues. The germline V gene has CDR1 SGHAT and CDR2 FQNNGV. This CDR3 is CASSLEGLESSYEQYF. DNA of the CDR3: TGTGCCAGCAGCTTGGAGGGACTCGAGAGCTCCTACGAGCAGTACTTC.

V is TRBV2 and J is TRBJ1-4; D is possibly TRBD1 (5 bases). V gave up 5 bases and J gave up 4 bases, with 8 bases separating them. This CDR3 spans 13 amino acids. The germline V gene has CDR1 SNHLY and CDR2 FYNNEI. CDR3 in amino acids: CASSRDGNEKLFF. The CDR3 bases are TGTGCCAGCAGTAGGGACGGTAATGAAAAACTGTTTTTT.

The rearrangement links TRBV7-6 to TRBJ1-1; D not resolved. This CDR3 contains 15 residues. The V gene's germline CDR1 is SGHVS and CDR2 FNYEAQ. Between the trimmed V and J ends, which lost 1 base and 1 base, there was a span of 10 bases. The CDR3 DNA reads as TGTGCCAGCAGCTTAGTAGATTGGGGGAACACTGAAGCTTTCTTT. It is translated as CASSLVDWGNTEAFF.

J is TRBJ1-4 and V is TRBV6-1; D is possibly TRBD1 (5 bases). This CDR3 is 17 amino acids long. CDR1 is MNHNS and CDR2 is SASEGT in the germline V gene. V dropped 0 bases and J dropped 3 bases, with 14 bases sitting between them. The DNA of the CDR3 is TGTGCCAGCAGTGAAGCGGTAAGGGGCTGGGCTAATGAAAAACTGTTTTTT. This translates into CASSEAVRGWANEKLFF.

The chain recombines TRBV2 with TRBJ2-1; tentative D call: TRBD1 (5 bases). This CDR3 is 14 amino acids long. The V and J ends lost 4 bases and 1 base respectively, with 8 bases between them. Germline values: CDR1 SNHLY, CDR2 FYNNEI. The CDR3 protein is CASSAPGSYNEQFF. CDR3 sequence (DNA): TGTGCCAGCAGTGCCCCAGGGTCCTACAATGAGCAGTTCTTC.

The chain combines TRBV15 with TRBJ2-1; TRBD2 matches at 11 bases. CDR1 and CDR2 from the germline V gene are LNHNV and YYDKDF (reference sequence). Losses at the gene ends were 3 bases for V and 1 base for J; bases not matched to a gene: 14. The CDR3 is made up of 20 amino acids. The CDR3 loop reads CATSRDRGLAGGQSYNEQFF. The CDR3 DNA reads TGTGCCACCAGCAGGGATCGGGGCCTAGCGGGGGGTCAATCCTACAATGAGCAGTTCTTC.

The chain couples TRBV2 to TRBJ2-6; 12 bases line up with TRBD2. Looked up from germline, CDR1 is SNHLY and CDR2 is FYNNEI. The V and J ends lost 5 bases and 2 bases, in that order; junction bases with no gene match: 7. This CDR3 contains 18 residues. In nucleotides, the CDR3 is TGTGCCAGCAGTTCCGCTAGCGGGGGGGCGGCTGGGGCCAACGTCCTGACTTTC. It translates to CASSSASGGAAGANVLTF.

The CDR3 coding sequence is TGTGCCAGCAGCTCCCTGGCGGGGGGGTTTAATGAGCAGTTCTTC. Its protein is CASSSLAGGFNEQFF. The chain carries TRBV7-2 and TRBJ2-1, with 9 nucleotides matching TRBD2. There are 15 residues in the CDR3. Trimming at V came to 4 bases and at J to 7 bases, leaving 8 bases not matched to a gene. Germline values: CDR1 SGHTA, CDR2 FQGNSA. The full variable domain, its missing parts supplied by reference TRBV7-2 and TRBJ2-1, is GAGVSQSPSNKVTEKGKDVELRCDPISGHTALYWYRQSLGQGLEFLIYFQGNSAPDKSGLPSDRFSAERTGGSVSTLTIQRTQQEDSAVYLCASSSLAGGFNEQFFGPGTRLTVL.

CDR3 sequence reads: CASSQDWNTEAFF. CDR3 sequence (DNA): TGTGCCAGCAGCCAGGACTGGAACACTGAAGCTTTCTTT. The J gene is TRBJ1-1, the V gene TRBV7-7, with unresolved D. The CDR3 length is 13 residues. With 5 bases removed from V and 1 base from J, the gap between germline ends came to 8 bases. Germline V gene data show CDR1 as SSHAT and CDR2 as FNYEAQ (reference sequence).

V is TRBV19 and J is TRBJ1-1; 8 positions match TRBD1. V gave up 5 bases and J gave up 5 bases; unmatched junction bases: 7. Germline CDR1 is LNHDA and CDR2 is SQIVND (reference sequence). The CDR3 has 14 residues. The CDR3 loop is CASSPDRVRTEAFF. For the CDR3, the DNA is TGTGCCAGTAGTCCGGACAGGGTGAGGACTGAAGCTTTCTTT.

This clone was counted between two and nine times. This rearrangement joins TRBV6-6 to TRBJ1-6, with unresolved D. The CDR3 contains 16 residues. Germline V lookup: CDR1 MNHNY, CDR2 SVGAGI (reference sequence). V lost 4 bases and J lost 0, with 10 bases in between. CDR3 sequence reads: CASSFPRSSYNSPLHF. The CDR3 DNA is TGTGCCAGCAGTTTCCCTCGGAGCTCCTATAATTCACCCCTCCACTTT.

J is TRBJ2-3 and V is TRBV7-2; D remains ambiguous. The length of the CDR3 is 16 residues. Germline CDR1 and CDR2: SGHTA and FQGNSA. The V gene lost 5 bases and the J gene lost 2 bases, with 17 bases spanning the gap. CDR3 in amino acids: CASSLTSGGFTDTQYF. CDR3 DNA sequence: TGTGCCAGCAGCCTTACATCGGGCGGATTCACAGATACGCAGTATTTT. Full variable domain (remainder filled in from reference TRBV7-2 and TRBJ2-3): GAGVSQSPSNKVTEKGKDVELRCDPISGHTALYWYRQSLGQGLEFLIYFQGNSAPDKSGLPSDRFSAERTGGSVSTLTIQRTQQEDSAVYLCASSLTSGGFTDTQYFGPGTRLTVL.